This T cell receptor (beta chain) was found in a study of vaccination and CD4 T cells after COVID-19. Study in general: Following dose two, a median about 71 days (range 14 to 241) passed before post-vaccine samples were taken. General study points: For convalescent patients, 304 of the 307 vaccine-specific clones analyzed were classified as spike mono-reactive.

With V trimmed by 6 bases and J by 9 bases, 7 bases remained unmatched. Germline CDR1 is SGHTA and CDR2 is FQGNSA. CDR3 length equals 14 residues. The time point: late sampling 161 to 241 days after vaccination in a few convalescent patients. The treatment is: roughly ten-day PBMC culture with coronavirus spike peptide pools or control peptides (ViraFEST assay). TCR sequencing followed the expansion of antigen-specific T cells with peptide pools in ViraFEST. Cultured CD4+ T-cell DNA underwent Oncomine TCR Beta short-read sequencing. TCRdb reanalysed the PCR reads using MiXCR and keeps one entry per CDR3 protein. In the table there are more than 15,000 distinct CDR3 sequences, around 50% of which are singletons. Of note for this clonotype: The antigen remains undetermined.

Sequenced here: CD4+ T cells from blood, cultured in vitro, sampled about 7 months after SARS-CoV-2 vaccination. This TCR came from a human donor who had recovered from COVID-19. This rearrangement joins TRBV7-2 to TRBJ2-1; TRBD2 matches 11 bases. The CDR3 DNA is TGTGCCAGCAGGGAGCGTAGCGGGAGGGGTGAGCAGTTCTTC. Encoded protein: CASRERSGRGEQFF.